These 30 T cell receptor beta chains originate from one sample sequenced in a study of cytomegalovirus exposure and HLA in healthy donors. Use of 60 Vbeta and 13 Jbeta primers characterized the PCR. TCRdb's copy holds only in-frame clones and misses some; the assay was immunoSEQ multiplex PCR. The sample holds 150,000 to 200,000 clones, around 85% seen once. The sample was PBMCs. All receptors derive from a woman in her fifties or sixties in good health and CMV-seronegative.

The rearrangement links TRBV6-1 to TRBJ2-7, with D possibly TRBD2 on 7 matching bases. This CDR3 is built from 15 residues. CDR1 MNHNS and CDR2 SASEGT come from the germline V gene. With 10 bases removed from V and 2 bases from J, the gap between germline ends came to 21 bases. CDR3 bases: TGTGCCACCGAGAAGGGGGGGTTCACACCCTACGAGCAGTACTTC. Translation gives CATEKGGFTPYEQYF.

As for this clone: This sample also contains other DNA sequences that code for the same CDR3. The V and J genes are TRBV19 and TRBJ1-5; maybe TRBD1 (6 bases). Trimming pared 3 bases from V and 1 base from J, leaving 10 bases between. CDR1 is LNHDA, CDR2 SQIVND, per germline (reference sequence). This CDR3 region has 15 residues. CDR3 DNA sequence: TGTGCCAGTAGTATTCGAGGGGGAAGCAATCAGCCCCAGCATTTT. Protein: CASSIRGGSNQPQHF.

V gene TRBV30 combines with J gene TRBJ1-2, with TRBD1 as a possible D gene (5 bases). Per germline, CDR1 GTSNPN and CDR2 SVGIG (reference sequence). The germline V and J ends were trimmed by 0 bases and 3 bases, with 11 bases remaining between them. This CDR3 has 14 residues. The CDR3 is CAWSVNQGYYGYTF. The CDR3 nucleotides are TGTGCCTGGAGTGTAAATCAGGGTTACTATGGCTACACCTTC.

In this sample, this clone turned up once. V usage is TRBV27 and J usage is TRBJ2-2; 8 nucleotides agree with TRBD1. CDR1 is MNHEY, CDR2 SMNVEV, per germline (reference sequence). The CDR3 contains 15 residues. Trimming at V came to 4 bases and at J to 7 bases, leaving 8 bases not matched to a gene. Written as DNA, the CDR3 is TGTGCCAGCAGTTACGAGCCAGGGGGCCGCGGGGAGCTGTTTTTT. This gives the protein CASSYEPGGRGELFF.

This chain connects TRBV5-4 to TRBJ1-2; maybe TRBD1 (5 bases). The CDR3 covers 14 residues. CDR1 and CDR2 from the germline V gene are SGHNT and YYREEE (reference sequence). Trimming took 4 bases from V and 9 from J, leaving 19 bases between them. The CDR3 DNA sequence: TGTGCCAGCAGCCCGGGGGGTGACATGGCAAGCTACACCTTC. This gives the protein CASSPGGDMASYTF. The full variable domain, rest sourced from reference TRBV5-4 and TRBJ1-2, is ETGVTQSPTHLIKTRGQQVTLRCSSQSGHNTVSWYQQALGQGPQFIFQYYREEENGRGNFPPRFSGLQFPNYSSELNVNALELDDSALYLCASSPGGDMASYTFGSGTRLTVV.

The DNA of the CDR3 is TGTGCCAGCAAGGGACTAGCGAGTACCGGGGAGCTGTTTTTT. It yields the protein CASKGLASTGELFF. The chain joins TRBV2 to TRBJ2-2; 10 positions match TRBD2. The V gene's germline CDR1 is SNHLY and CDR2 FYNNEI. The V segment lost 7 bases and the J segment 5 bases; nucleotides outside the gene matches: 4. The CDR3 runs to 14 residues.

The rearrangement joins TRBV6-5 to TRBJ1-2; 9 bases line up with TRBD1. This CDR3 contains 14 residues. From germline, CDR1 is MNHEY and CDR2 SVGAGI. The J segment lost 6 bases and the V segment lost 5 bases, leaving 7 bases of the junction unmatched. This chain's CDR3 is CASSTRTGEDGYTF. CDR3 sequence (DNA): TGTGCCAGCAGTACACGGACAGGGGAAGATGGCTACACCTTC.

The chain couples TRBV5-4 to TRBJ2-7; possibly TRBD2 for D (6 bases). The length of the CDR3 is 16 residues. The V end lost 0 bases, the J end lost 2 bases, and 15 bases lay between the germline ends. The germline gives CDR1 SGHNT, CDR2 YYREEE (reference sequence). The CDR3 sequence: CASSLGVGGATYEQYF. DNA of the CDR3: TGTGCCAGCAGCTTGGGTGTCGGCGGGGCAACCTACGAGCAGTACTTC.

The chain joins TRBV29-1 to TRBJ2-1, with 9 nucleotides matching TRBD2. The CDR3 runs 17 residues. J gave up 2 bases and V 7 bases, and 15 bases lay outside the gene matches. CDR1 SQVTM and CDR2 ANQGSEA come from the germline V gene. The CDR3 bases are TGCAGCGCGGGCCTTCGGGGGCGGGGGGGGGCCTACAATGAGCAGTTCTTC. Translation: CSAGLRGRGGAYNEQFF.

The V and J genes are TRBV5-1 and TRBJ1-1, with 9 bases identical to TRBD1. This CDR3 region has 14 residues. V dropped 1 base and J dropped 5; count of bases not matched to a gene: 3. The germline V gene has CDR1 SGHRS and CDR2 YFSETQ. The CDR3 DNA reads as TGCGCCAGCAGCTTGACCGGGACAGGGACTGAAGCTTTCTTT. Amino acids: CASSLTGTGTEAFF.

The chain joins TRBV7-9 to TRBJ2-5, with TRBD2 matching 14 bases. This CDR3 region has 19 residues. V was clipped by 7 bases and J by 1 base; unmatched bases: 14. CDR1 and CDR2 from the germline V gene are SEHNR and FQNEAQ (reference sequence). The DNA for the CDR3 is TGTGCCAGCACCGAACCAATGGGACTAGCGGGAGCCGGCCAAGAGACCCAGTACTTC. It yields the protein CASTEPMGLAGAGQETQYF. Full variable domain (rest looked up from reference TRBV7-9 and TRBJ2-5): DTGVSQNPRHKITKRGQNVTFRCDPISEHNRLYWYRQTLGQGPEFLTYFQNEAQLEKSRLLSDRFSAERPKGSFSTLEIQRTEQGDSAMYLCASTEPMGLAGAGQETQYFGPGTRLLVL.

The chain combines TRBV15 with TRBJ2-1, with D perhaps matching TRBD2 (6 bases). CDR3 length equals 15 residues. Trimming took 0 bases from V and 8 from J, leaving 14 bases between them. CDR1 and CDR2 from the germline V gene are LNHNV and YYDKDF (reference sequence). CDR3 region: CATSRELATWDEQFF. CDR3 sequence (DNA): TGTGCCACCAGCAGAGAACTAGCAACTTGGGATGAGCAGTTCTTC.

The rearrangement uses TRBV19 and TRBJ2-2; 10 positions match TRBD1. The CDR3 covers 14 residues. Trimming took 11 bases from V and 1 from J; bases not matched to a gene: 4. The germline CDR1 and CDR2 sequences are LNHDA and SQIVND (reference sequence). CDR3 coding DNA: TGTGCCGCAGGGGACAGGGGGAACACCGGGGAGCTGTTTTTT. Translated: CAAGDRGNTGELFF.

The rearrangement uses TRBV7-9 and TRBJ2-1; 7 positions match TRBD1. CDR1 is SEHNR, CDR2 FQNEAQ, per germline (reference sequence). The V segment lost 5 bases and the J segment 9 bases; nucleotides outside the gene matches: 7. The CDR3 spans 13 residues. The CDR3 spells CASSGQGVFEQFF. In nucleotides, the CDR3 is TGTGCCAGCAGCGGCCAGGGGGTTTTTGAGCAGTTCTTC.

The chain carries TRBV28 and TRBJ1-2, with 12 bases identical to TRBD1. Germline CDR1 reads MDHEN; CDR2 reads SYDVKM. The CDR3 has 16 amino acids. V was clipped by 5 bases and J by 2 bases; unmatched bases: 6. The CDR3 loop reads CASSTTGTGGNYGYTF. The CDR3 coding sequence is TGTGCCAGCAGTACGACCGGGACAGGGGGCAACTATGGCTACACCTTC.

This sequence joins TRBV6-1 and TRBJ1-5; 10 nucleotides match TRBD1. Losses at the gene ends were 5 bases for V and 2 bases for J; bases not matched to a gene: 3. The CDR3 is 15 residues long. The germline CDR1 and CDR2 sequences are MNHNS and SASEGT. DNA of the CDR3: TGTGCCAGCAGTTGGGACAGGGGAGGCAATCAGCCCCAGCATTTT. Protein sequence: CASSWDRGGNQPQHF.

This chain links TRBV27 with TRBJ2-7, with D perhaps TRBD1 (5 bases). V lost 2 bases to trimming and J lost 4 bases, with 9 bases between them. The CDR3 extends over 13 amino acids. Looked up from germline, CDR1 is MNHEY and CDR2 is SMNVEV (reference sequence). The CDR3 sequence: CASSLQGRYEQYF. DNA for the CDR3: TGTGCCAGCAGTTTACAGGGCAGATACGAGCAGTACTTC.

The DNA of the CDR3 is TGTGCCAGCAGTTCTCCGCCCGGGACAGAGGACACCATATATTTT. Its protein is CASSSPPGTEDTIYF. The rearrangement uses TRBV6-1 and TRBJ1-3; 7 bases are shared with TRBD1. V dropped 5 bases and J dropped 8; count of bases not matched to a gene: 12. This CDR3 is built from 15 residues. Germline-derived CDR1 and CDR2 are MNHNS and SASEGT.

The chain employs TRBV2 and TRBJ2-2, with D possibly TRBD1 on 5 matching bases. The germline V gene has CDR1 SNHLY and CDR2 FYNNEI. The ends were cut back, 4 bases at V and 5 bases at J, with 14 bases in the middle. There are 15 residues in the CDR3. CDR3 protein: CASSGGRVRTGELFF. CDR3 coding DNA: TGTGCCAGCAGTGGTGGCAGGGTGCGGACCGGGGAGCTGTTTTTT.

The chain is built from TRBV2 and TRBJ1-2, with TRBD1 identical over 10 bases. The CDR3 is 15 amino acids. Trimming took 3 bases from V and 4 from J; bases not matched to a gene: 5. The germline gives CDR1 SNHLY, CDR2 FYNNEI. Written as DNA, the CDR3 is TGTGCCAGCAGTGACGACAGGGGGCGAGCCTATGGCTACACCTTC. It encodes CASSDDRGRAYGYTF.

In DNA, the CDR3 is TGTGCCAGCAGTTACGACAGGGGCTCTGGAAACACCATATATTTT. Protein: CASSYDRGSGNTIYF. The chain uses TRBV6-5 and TRBJ1-3, with TRBD1 matching over 8 bases. The CDR3 contains 15 residues. Germline CDR1 reads MNHEY; CDR2 reads SVGAGI. Unmatched junction bases numbered 0, after V lost 2 bases and J lost 0 bases.

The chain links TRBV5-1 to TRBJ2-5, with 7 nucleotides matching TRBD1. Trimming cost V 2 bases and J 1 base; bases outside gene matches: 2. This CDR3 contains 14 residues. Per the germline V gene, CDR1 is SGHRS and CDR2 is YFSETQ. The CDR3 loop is CASSLQGSQETQYF. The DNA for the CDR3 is TGCGCCAGCAGCTTACAGGGGTCCCAAGAGACCCAGTACTTC.

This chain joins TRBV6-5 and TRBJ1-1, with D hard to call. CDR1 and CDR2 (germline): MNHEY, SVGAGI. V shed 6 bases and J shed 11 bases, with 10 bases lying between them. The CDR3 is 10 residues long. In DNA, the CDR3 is TGTGCCAGCAGGGAGTATTCGGCTTTCTTT. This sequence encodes CASREYSAFF.

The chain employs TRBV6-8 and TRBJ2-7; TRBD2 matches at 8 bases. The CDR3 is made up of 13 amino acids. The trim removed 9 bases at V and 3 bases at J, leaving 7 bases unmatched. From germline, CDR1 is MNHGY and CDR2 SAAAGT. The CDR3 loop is CARGRGAVYEQYF. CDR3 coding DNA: TGTGCCAGGGGGCGGGGGGCTGTCTACGAGCAGTACTTC.

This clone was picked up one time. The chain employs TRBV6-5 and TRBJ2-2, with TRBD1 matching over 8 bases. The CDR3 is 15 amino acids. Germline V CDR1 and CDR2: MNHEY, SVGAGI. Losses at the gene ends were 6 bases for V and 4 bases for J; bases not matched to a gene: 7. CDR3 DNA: TGTGCCAGCAGCCGGACAGGGACTCCCACCGGGGAGCTGTTTTTT. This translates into CASSRTGTPTGELFF.

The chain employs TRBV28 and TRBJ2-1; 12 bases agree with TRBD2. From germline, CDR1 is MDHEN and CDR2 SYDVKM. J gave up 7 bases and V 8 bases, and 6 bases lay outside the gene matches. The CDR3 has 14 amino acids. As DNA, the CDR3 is TGTGCCAGCGTGACTAGCGGGAGAGGTAATGAGCAGTTCTTC. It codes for CASVTSGRGNEQFF. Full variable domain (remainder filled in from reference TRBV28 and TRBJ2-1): DVKVTQSSRYLVKRTGEKVFLECVQDMDHENMFWYRQDPGLGLRLIYFSYDVKMKEKGDIPEGYSVSREKKERFSLILESASTNQTSMYLCASVTSGRGNEQFFGPGTRLTVL.

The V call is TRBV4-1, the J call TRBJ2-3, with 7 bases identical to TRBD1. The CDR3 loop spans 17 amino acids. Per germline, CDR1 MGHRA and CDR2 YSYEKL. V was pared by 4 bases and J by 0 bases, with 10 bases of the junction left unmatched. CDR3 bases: TGCGCCAGCAGCCTAAATCCGGGACAGACTAGCACAGATACGCAGTATTTT. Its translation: CASSLNPGQTSTDTQYF.

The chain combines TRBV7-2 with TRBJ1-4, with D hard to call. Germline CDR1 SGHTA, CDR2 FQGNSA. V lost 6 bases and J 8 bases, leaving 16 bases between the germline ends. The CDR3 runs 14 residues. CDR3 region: CASSRNGPNEKLFF. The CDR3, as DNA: TGTGCCAGCAGTCGCAATGGGCCAAACGAAAAACTGTTTTTT. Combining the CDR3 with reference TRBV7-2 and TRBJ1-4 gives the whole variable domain GAGVSQSPSNKVTEKGKDVELRCDPISGHTALYWYRQSLGQGLEFLIYFQGNSAPDKSGLPSDRFSAERTGGSVSTLTIQRTQQEDSAVYLCASSRNGPNEKLFFGSGTQLSVL.

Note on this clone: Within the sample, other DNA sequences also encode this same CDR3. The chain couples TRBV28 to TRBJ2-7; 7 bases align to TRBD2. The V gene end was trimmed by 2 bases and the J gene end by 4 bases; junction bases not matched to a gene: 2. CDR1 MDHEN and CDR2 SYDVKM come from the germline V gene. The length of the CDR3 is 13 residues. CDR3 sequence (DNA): TGTGCCAGCAGTTTAGGCGGGAGTTACGAGCAGTACTTC. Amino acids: CASSLGGSYEQYF.

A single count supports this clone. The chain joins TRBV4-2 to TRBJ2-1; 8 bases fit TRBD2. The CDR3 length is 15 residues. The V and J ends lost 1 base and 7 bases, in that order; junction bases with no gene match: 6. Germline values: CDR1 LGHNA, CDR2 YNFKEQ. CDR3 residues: CASSQGSGTLNEQFF. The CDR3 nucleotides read TGTGCCAGCAGCCAAGGTAGCGGGACCCTGAATGAGCAGTTCTTC.